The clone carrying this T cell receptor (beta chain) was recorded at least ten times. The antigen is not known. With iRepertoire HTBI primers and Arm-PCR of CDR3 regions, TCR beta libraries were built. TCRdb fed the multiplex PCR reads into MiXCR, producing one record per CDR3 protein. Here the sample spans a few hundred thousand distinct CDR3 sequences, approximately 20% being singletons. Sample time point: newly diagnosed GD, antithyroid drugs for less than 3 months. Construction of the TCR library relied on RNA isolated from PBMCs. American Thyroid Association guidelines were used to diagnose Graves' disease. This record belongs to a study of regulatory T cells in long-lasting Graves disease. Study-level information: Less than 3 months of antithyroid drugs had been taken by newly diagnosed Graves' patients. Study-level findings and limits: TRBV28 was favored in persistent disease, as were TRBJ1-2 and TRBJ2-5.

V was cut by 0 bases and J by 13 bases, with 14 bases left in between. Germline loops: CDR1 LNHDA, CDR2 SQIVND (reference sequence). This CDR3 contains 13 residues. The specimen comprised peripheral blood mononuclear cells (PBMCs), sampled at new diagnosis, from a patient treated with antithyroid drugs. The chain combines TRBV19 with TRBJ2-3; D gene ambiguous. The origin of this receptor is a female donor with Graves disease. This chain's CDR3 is CASSIDTALPEYF. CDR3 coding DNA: TGTGCCAGTAGTATAGATACGGCGCTTCCGGAGTATTTT.